These 4 T cell receptor beta chains were all obtained from the same sample, sequenced in a study of response to subunit inactivated influenza vaccine. TCRdb reprocessed the RT-PCR reads with MiXCR, giving one entry per CDR3 protein. The table lists about 700,000 distinct CDR3 sequences, about a sixth of them singletons, with under 14% in the top ten. Source: PBMCs from blood, taken 11 to 12 days after vaccination. These receptors were obtained from a man aged 50-60 years who received an inactivated influenza vaccine.

This clonotype was observed a few times. The chain is built from TRBV5-4 and TRBJ1-4; D uncertain. CDR1 and CDR2 from the germline V gene are SGHNT and YYREEE (reference sequence). The V end was cut by 4 bases, the J end by 3 bases, with 10 bases between. The CDR3 is 14 residues long. The CDR3 nucleotides are TGTGCCAGCAGCAACTTCGGGGCTAATGAAAAACTGTTTTTT. Protein sequence: CASSNFGANEKLFF.

The rearrangement uses TRBV9 and TRBJ2-1; 9 bases line up with TRBD1. Losses at the gene ends were 0 bases for V and 5 bases for J; bases not matched to a gene: 6. CDR1 is SGDLS, CDR2 YYNGEE, per germline. This CDR3 contains 16 residues. CDR3 residues: CASSVDRDRGDNEQFF. The CDR3 coding sequence is TGTGCCAGCAGCGTAGACCGTGACAGGGGGGACAATGAGCAGTTCTTC. Complete variable domain (other parts from reference TRBV9 and TRBJ2-1): DSGVTQTPKHLITATGQRVTLRCSPRSGDLSVYWYQQSLDQGLQFLIQYYNGEERAKGNILERFSAQQFPDLHSELNLSSLELGDSALYFCASSVDRDRGDNEQFFGPGTRLTVL.

This rearrangement joins TRBV12-3 or TRBV12-4 to TRBJ1-5, with TRBD1 matching over 11 bases. V was pared by 3 bases and J by 7 bases, with 2 bases of the junction left unmatched. This CDR3 has 14 residues. CDR3 region: CASSFGDRGQPQHF. The CDR3, as DNA: TGTGCCAGCAGTTTTGGGGACAGGGGGCAGCCCCAGCATTTT.

This clonotype occurred a few times. This chain connects TRBV5-1 to TRBJ1-4; 7 positions match TRBD1. Germline V gene data show CDR1 as SGHRS and CDR2 as YFSETQ. The CDR3 is 14 residues long. The J segment lost 8 bases and the V segment lost 3 bases, leaving 7 bases of the junction unmatched. CDR3 sequence reads: CASSWTQGEEKLFF. As DNA, the CDR3 is TGCGCCAGCAGCTGGACCCAGGGGGAAGAAAAACTGTTTTTT.